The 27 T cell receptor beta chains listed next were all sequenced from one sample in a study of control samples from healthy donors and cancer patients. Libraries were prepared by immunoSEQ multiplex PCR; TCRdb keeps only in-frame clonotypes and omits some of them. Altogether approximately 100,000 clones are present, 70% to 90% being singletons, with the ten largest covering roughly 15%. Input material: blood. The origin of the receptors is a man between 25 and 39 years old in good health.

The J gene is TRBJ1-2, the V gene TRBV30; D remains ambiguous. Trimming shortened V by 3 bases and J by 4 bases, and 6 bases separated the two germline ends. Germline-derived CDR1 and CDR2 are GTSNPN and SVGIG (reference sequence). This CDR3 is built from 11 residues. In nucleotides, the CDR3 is TGTGCCTGGAGAGAATTCTATGGCTACACCTTC. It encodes CAWREFYGYTF. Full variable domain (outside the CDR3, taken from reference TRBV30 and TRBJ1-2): SQTIHQWPATLVQPVGSPLSLECTVEGTSNPNLYWYRQAAGRGLQLLFYSVGIGQISSEVPQNLSASRPQDRQFILSSKKLLLSDSGFYLCAWREFYGYTFGSGTRLTVV.

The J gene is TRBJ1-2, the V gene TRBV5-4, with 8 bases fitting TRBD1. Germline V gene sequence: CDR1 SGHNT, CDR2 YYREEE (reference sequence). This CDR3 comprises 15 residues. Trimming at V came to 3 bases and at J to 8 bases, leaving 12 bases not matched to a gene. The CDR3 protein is CASSSRTGKWVGYTF. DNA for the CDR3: TGTGCCAGCAGCTCTCGGACAGGGAAATGGGTCGGCTACACCTTC.

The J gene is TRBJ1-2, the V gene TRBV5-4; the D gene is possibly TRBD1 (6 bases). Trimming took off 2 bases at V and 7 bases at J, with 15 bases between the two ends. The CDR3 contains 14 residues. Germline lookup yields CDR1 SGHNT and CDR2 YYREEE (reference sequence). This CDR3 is CASSLAGGASGYTF. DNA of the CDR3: TGTGCCAGCAGCTTAGCCGGGGGGGCGTCTGGCTACACCTTC.

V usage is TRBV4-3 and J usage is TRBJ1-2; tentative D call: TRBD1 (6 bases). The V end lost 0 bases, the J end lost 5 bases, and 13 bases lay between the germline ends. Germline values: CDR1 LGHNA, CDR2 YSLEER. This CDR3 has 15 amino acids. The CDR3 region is CASSQDWTVTYGYTF. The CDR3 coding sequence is TGCGCCAGCAGCCAAGATTGGACAGTAACGTATGGCTACACCTTC.

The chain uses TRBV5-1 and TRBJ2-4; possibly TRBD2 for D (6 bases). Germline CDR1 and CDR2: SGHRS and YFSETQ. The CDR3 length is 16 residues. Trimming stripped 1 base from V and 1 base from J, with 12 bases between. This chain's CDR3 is CASSLSNGSAKNIQYF. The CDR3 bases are TGCGCCAGCAGCTTGTCGAACGGGAGTGCCAAAAACATTCAGTACTTC.

The CDR3 reads CATSDFSGAETQYF. Written as DNA, the CDR3 is TGTGCCACCAGTGATTTTTCGGGGGCAGAGACCCAGTACTTC. The chain carries TRBV24-1 and TRBJ2-5; D tentatively reads TRBD1 or TRBD2 (6 bases each). Germline V gene data show CDR1 as KGHDR and CDR2 as SFDVKD. This CDR3 has 14 amino acids. V dropped 1 base and J dropped 4 bases, with 9 bases sitting between them.

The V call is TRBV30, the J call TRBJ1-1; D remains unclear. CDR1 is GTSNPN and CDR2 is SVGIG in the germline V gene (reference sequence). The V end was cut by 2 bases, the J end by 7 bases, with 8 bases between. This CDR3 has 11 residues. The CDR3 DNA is TGTGCCTGGAGTCGAGAAGGTGAAGCTTTCTTT. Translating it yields CAWSREGEAFF.

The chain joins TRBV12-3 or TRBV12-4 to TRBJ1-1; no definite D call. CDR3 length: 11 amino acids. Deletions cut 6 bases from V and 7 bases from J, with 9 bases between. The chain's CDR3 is CASSKSGEAFF. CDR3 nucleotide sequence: TGTGCCAGCAGCAAATCGGGTGAAGCTTTCTTT.

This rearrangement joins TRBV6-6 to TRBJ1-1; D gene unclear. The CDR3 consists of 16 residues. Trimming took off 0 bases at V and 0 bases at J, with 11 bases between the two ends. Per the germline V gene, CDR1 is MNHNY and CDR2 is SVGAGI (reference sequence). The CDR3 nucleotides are TGTGCCAGCAGTTACTCAAATCCCGGTATGAACACTGAAGCTTTCTTT. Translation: CASSYSNPGMNTEAFF.

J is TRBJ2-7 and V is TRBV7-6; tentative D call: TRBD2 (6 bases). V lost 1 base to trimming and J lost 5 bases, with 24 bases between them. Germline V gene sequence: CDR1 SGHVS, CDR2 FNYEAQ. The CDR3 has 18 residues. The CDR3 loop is CASSLVPLGGNLLDEQYF. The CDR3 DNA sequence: TGTGCCAGCAGCTTAGTCCCCCTGGGCGGGAATCTACTCGACGAGCAGTACTTC.

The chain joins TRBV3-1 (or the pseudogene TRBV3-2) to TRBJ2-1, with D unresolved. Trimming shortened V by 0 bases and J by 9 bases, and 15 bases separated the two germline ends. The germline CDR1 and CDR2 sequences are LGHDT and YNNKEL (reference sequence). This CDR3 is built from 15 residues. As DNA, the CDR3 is TGTGCCAGCAGCCAAGATCTTAAATATTGGGCTGAGCAGTTCTTC. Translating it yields CASSQDLKYWAEQFF.

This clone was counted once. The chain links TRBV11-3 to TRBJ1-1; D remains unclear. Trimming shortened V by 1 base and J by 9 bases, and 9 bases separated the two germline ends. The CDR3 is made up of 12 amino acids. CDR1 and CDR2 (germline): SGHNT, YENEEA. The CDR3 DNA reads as TGTGCCAGCAGCTTAGCGGAAAAAAAAGCTTTCTTT. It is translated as CASSLAEKKAFF. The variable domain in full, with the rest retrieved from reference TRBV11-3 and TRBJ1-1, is EAGVVQSPRYKIIEKKQPVAFWCNPISGHNTLYWYLQNLGQGPELLIRYENEEAVDDSQLPKDRFSAERLKGVDSTLKIQPAELGDSAVYLCASSLAEKKAFFGQGTRLTVV.

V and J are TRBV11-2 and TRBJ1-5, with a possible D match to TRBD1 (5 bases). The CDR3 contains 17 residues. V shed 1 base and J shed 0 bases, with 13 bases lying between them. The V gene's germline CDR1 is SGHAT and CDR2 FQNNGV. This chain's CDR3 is CASSLGAGLYSNQPQHF. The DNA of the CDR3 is TGTGCCAGCAGCTTAGGCGCAGGGCTTTATAGCAATCAGCCCCAGCATTTT.

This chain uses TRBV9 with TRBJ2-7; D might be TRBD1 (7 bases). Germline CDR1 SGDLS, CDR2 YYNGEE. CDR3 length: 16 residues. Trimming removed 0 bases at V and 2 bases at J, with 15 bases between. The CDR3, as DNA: TGTGCCAGCAGCGTAGCGGGAGAGACAGGGCCCTACGAGCAGTACTTC. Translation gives CASSVAGETGPYEQYF.

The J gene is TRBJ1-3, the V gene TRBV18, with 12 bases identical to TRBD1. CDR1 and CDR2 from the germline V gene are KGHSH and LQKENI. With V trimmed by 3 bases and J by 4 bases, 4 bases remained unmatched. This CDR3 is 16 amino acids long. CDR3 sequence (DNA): TGTGCCAGCTCACCGGGACAGGGGGCAGGAGGAAACACCATATATTTT. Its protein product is CASSPGQGAGGNTIYF. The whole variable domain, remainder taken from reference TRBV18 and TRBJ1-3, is NAGVMQNPRHLVRRRGQEARLRCSPMKGHSHVYWYRQLPEEGLKFMVYLQKENIIDESGMPKERFSAEFPKEGPSILRIQQVVRGDSAAYFCASSPGQGAGGNTIYFGEGSWLTVV.

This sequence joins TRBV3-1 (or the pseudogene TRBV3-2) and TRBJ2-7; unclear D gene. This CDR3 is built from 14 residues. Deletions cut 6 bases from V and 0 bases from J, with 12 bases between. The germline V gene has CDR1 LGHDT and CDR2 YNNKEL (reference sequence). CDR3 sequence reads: CASSPQHSSYEQYF. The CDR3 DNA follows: TGTGCCAGCAGTCCACAGCATAGCTCCTACGAGCAGTACTTC.

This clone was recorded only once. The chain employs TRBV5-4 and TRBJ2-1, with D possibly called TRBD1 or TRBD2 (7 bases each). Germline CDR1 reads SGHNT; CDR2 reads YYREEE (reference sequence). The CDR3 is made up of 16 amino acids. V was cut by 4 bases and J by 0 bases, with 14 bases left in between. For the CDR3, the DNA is TGTGCCAGCAGCCCAGGGGGGGACTTCTCCTACAATGAGCAGTTCTTC. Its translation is CASSPGGDFSYNEQFF.

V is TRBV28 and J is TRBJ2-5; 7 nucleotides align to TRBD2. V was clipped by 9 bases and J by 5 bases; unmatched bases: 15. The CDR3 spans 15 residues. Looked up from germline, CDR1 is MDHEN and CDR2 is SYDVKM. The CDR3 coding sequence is TGTGCCAGACCCTCGCTCGGGGGGACGCGGGAGACCCAGTACTTC. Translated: CARPSLGGTRETQYF.

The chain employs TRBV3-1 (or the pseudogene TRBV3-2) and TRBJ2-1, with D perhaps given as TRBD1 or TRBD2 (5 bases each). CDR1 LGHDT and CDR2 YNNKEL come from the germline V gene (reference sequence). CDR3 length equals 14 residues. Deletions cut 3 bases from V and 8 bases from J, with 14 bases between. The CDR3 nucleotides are TGTGCCAGCAGCCAGCCCGGGGCAGGGCATGAGCAGTTCTTC. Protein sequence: CASSQPGAGHEQFF.

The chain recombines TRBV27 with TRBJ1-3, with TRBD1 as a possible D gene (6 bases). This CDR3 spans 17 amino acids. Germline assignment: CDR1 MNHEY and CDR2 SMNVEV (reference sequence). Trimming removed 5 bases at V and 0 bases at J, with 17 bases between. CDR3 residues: CASSAYPDRSSGNTIYF. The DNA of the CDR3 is TGTGCCAGCAGTGCTTACCCCGACAGGTCCTCTGGAAACACCATATATTTT.

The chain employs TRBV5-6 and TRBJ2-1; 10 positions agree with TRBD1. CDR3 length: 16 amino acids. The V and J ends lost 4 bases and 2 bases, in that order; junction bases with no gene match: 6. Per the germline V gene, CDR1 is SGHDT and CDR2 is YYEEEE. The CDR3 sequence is CASSPIGQGAYNEQFF. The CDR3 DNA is TGTGCCAGCAGCCCGATCGGACAGGGGGCCTACAATGAGCAGTTCTTC.

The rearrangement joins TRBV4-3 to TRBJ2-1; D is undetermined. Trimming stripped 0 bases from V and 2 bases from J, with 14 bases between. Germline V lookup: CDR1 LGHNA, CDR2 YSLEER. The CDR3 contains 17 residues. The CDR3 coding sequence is TGCGCCAGCAGCCAAGAGGGTTCAGGAGAGGCCTACAATGAGCAGTTCTTC. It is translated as CASSQEGSGEAYNEQFF.

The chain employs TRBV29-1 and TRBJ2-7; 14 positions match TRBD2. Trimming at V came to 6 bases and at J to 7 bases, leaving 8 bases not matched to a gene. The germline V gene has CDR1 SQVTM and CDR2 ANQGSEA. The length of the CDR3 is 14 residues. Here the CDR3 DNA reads TGCAGCGTGGGACTAGCGGGAGCTGTACAAGAGCAGTACTTC. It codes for CSVGLAGAVQEQYF.

CDR3 protein: CASSLQDFAEAFF. The CDR3 coding sequence is TGTGCCAGCAGCCTACAGGATTTCGCTGAAGCTTTCTTT. This chain joins TRBV7-9 and TRBJ1-1; D is possibly TRBD1 (5 bases). CDR3 length: 13 residues. V was shortened by 5 bases and J by 6 bases, with 13 bases between the two germline ends. Germline CDR1 reads SEHNR; CDR2 reads FQNEAQ (reference sequence).

The CDR3, as DNA: TGTGCCAGCAGCTCCCCCGGGACTCCGGAGGAGCAGTACTTC. This translates into CASSSPGTPEEQYF. V and J are TRBV7-9 and TRBJ2-7; maybe TRBD2 (6 bases). V lost 4 bases and J lost 7, with 17 bases in between. Germline CDR1 reads SEHNR; CDR2 reads FQNEAQ (reference sequence). This CDR3 spans 14 amino acids.

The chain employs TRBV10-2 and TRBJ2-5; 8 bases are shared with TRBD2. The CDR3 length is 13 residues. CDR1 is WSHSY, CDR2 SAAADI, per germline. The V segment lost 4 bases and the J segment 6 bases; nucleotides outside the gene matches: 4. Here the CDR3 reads CASSGTSSQTQYF. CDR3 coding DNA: TGCGCCAGCAGTGGGACTAGCAGCCAGACCCAGTACTTC.

CDR3 amino acids: CTSSQACLTNTGELFF. The CDR3 bases are TGCACCAGCAGCCAAGCGTGCCTAACGAACACCGGGGAGCTGTTTTTT. The chain has TRBV1 and TRBJ2-2; the table gives TRBD2 as D, unverified against the DNA. TRBV1 is an annotated pseudogene. This CDR3 region has 16 residues.